The rows below give T cell receptor beta chains drawn from one sample of a study of cytomegalovirus exposure and HLA in healthy donors. Using immunoSEQ multiplex PCR, the repertoire was profiled, and TCRdb retains in-frame clones only, with some absent. The sample shows over 110,000 clones, around 86% of them seen only once. Sequenced input: PBMCs. These receptors all stem from a man aged 18 to 29 in good health and CMV-seropositive. The conserved cysteine and the conserved F or W are not part of the CDR3 here. Not all rows give a size; the values are once, few, many and, for expanded clones, a class.

CDR3 protein: ASSALGGAFYEQY
clone size: -
V gene: TRBV9

CDR3 protein: ASSKGGWETQY
clone size: -
V gene: TRBV19

CDR3 protein: ASSLALVERAF
clone size: -
V gene: TRBV7-8

CDR3 protein: AWSAGQVYEQY
clone size: -
V gene: TRBV30

CDR3 protein: ATRFRGGALNEQF
clone size: -
V gene: TRBV2

CDR3 protein: ASSRDRGADTQY
clone size: -
V gene: TRBV14

CDR3 protein: ASSESGLAGGPLQETQY
clone size: -
V gene: TRBV2

CDR3 protein: ASSPSIFEQF
clone size: -
V gene: TRBV19

CDR3 protein: ASSPQGYTEAF
clone size: -
V gene: TRBV5-1

CDR3 protein: ASSFRDSQGETQY
clone size: -
V gene: TRBV11-2

CDR3 protein: ASSYTGIRIAEAF
clone size: -
V gene: TRBV6-5

CDR3 protein: ASKVYGGGPAGELF
clone size: -
V gene: TRBV5-1

CDR3 protein: ASSEPDRGRRAF
clone size: -
V gene: TRBV6-1

CDR3 protein: ASSVETGTGYGYT
clone size: -
V gene: TRBV9

CDR3 protein: ASKSQGNNQPQH
clone size: -
V gene: TRBV2

CDR3 protein: AWSVSGESTEAF
clone size: -
V gene: TRBV30

CDR3 protein: ASSLWGQGRLYT
clone size: -
V gene: TRBV11-2

CDR3 protein: ASSVPYSGNTIY
clone size: few
V gene: TRBV10-1

CDR3 protein: ASSFRDYYGYT
clone size: -
V gene: TRBV7-9

CDR3 protein: ASSSQGFDTEAF
clone size: few
V gene: TRBV5-1

CDR3 protein: ASIELTDTQY
clone size: -
V gene: TRBV6-1

CDR3 protein: ASSLTEAGLQY
clone size: -
V gene: TRBV5-1

CDR3 protein: ASSPQRQGRKTYEQY
clone size: -
V gene: TRBV18

CDR3 protein: ASSLAAGSGELF
clone size: -
V gene: TRBV7-7

CDR3 protein: ASTGNGPQETQY
clone size: -
V gene: TRBV5-1

CDR3 protein: ASRTRSGEAF
clone size: -
V gene: TRBV6-5

CDR3 protein: ASLAGPYNEQF
clone size: -
V gene: TRBV11-3

CDR3 protein: ASSEAGGGNEQY
clone size: -
V gene: TRBV2

CDR3 protein: ASSLGASHLNYGYT
clone size: -
V gene: TRBV5-6

CDR3 protein: ASSLGLPGNYEQY
clone size: once
V gene: TRBV7-8

CDR3 protein: ASSKIAGGFSNEQF
clone size: -
V gene: TRBV27

CDR3 protein: ASSKLGQGKSNYGYT
clone size: -
V gene: TRBV25-1

CDR3 protein: ASRYEDRANQPQH
clone size: -
V gene: TRBV28

CDR3 protein: ASSPGQGAGGYT
clone size: few
V gene: TRBV5-1

CDR3 protein: ASSLVTGYTGELF
clone size: -
V gene: TRBV5-1

CDR3 protein: SVRQSSGNTIY
clone size: -
V gene: TRBV29-1

CDR3 protein: ASSQDLLNVLT
clone size: few
V gene: TRBV14